Listed here are 12 T cell receptor beta chains from one sample, sequenced in a study of shared clonotypes between healthy human individuals. Naive CD8 cells comprised CD45RO-negative, CCR7-positively selected cells, excluding terminally differentiated effector memory CD45RA+ cells. TCRdb keeps only in-frame clones here, not all; method: immunoSEQ multiplex PCR. The sample carries millions of clones, about 92% recorded once. Sample: naive CD8+ T cells from PBMCs. Every receptor here comes from a man between 18 and 35 years old in good health. Some clones in this sample may be carry-over from other donors' samples.

This chain links TRBV6-5 with TRBJ1-3; D not resolved. This CDR3 comprises 13 residues. The germline CDR1 and CDR2 sequences are MNHEY and SVGAGI. Written as DNA, the CDR3 is TGTGCTTGTTCCCCCGGGGAGGGAAACACCATATATTTT. Its translation: CACSPGEGNTIYF.

Comment on this clone: Other DNA sequences of this sample code for an identical CDR3. The chain is built from TRBV5-6 and TRBJ2-1, with a tentative D call TRBD2 (5 bases). V lost 0 bases and J lost 9, with 7 bases in between. Germline V gives CDR1 SGHDT, CDR2 YYEEEE. The CDR3 consists of 12 residues. CDR3: CASSLVRGEQFF. CDR3 DNA sequence: TGTGCCAGCAGCTTGGTTCGGGGTGAGCAGTTCTTC.

This clone has just one count. This sequence joins TRBV29-1 and TRBJ2-2; 7 bases line up with TRBD1. The CDR3 length is 17 residues. CDR1 is SQVTM, CDR2 ANQGSEA, per germline. V lost 5 bases, J lost 0 bases, and 12 bases stayed unmatched. The CDR3 is CSVTPTDREANTGELFF. The CDR3 region has the DNA TGCAGCGTTACACCCACTGACAGGGAAGCGAACACCGGGGAGCTGTTTTTT.

V and J are TRBV29-1 and TRBJ1-3; D gene ambiguous. Germline V CDR1 and CDR2: SQVTM, ANQGSEA. This CDR3 contains 15 residues. Trimming cost V 0 bases and J 1 base, with 10 bases left between them. CDR3 residues: CSVEDRLASGNTIYF. The CDR3 DNA reads as TGCAGCGTTGAAGACAGGCTAGCGTCTGGAAACACCATATATTTT.

The chain combines TRBV7-8 with TRBJ2-7, with D perhaps matching TRBD1 (6 bases). Between the trimmed V and J ends, which lost 5 bases and 2 bases, there was a span of 16 bases. This CDR3 is 15 amino acids long. CDR1 SGHVS and CDR2 FQNEAQ come from the germline V gene. The CDR3 sequence: CASSPEGDPTYEQYF. The CDR3 coding sequence is TGTGCCAGCAGCCCCGAGGGGGACCCCACCTACGAGCAGTACTTC.

About this clone itself: The same CDR3 can be traced to other DNA sequences in this sample. The chain combines TRBV5-8 with TRBJ2-7, with no clear D. This CDR3 comprises 11 residues. With 4 bases removed from V and 2 bases from J, the gap between germline ends came to 4 bases. Germline CDR1 is SGHTS and CDR2 is YDEGEE. CDR3 in DNA: TGTGCCAGCAGCGAGACCTACGAGCAGTACTTC. Protein sequence: CASSETYEQYF.

This sequence joins TRBV7-9 and TRBJ2-5, with TRBD2 as a possible D gene (6 bases). V lost 7 bases and J lost 4, with 16 bases in between. The CDR3 is made up of 14 amino acids. In germline, CDR1 is SEHNR, CDR2 FQNEAQ (reference sequence). CDR3 nucleotide sequence: TGTGCCAGCACCCCGGTGGGGGGATCAGAGACCCAGTACTTC. Its protein product is CASTPVGGSETQYF.

The chain recombines TRBV7-3 with TRBJ2-6, with no clear D. The CDR3 sequence is 15 residues long. The V gene lost 11 bases and the J gene lost 4 bases, with 18 bases spanning the gap. The germline CDR1 and CDR2 sequences are SGHTA and FQGTGA. In nucleotides, the CDR3 is TGTGCCTCGGCCGGCAGCGTTCTGGGGGCCAACGTCCTGACTTTC. It yields the protein CASAGSVLGANVLTF.

The J gene is TRBJ2-2, the V gene TRBV27, with 10 bases that match TRBD1. V lost 7 bases, J lost 6 bases, and 20 bases stayed unmatched. CDR1 is MNHEY and CDR2 is SMNVEV in the germline V gene (reference sequence). CDR3 length: 19 residues. CDR3 sequence (DNA): TGTGCCAGCAAACTAATAATATCCACCGGGACAGGGGTTCCCGGGGAGCTGTTTTTT. Translation gives CASKLIISTGTGVPGELFF.

This chain links TRBV29-1 with TRBJ2-2; the D gene could be TRBD1 or TRBD2 (5 bases each). Germline loops: CDR1 SQVTM, CDR2 ANQGSEA. CDR3 length equals 12 residues. The V end lost 7 bases, the J end lost 6 bases, and 12 bases lay between the germline ends. Here the CDR3 reads CSAWVGPGELFF. DNA for the CDR3: TGCAGCGCTTGGGTGGGACCCGGGGAGCTGTTTTTT.

For this clone: Sequence at one end of the junction differs from germline and may be a read error. This chain uses TRBV30 with TRBJ2-1; 7 bases line up with TRBD2. The CDR3 is 15 residues long. Germline values: CDR1 GTSNPN, CDR2 SVGIG (reference sequence). The CDR3 coding sequence is TGTGCCCGGAGTGTGGGGAGGGGCCCCCACAATGAGCAGTTCTTC. It codes for CARSVGRGPHNEQFF. The complete variable domain, with remaining parts taken from reference TRBV30 and TRBJ2-1, reads SQTIHQWPATLVQPVGSPLSLECTVEGTSNPNLYWYRQAAGRGLQLLFYSVGIGQISSEVPQNLSASRPQDRQFILSSKKLLLSDSGFYLCARSVGRGPHNEQFFGPGTRLTVL.

The V gene is TRBV25-1, the J gene TRBJ2-1; TRBD1 agrees at 8 bases. Germline trimming cut 1 base from V and 4 bases from J; bases unmatched to any gene: 3. The CDR3 is made up of 15 amino acids. The germline gives CDR1 MGHDK, CDR2 SYGVNS. The CDR3, as DNA: TGTGCCAGCAGTGAATGGACAGGGCGATACAATGAGCAGTTCTTC. Protein product: CASSEWTGRYNEQFF. The whole variable domain, filled in from reference TRBV25-1 and TRBJ2-1, reads EADIYQTPRYLVIGTGKKITLECSQTMGHDKMYWYQQDPGMELHLIHYSYGVNSTEKGDLSSESTVSRIRTEHFPLTLESARPSHTSQYLCASSEWTGRYNEQFFGPGTRLTVL.